This section outlines one T cell receptor beta chain sequence together with its context. The antigen this receptor binds is unknown. No base qualities exist here, and no much larger clone lies one base off it. The CDR3 holds 16 amino acids from the cysteine to the phenylalanine. Left in the record is the CDR3 DNA by itself, 48 bases read in frame from the first base. CDR1 MNHNS and CDR2 SASEGT were looked up in the germline V gene. Trimmed from V: 5 bases; trimmed from J: 8 bases; junction bases lacking a gene match: 14. This sample was included in a study of blood T cell repertoires in COVID-19 (dated by TCRdb to 2020 to 2022). The study in broad terms: The collaborator samples originated in the United States, Italy and Spain and spanned the acute and convalescent phases of COVID-19. The material from the prospective study consisted of cDNA or gDNA derived from T cells, B-cell-depleted T cells, or PBMCs. The samples were drawn from two sources: the first 160 participants of the ongoing ImmuneRACE study, and 950 to 1,500 subjects contributed by 6 global collaborators. Sample metadata almost always included a de-identified subject ID, COVID-19 status, age in years and sex. Deeply sampled blood TCRbeta repertoires from subjects exposed to, actively infected with, or recovered from COVID-19 were included in the dataset. Where available, HLA class I and class II types were obtained from metadata supplied by the sample provider rather than from assay-based typing. The repertoires were released in a freely available public database intended as a resource for research on the immune response to SARS-CoV-2. Summary of the overall study and its limitations: How much clinical and demographic metadata was included differed by source and by participant, and the metadata was provided uncurated.

TCRbeta CDR3 regions were amplified from genomic DNA by means of the immunoSEQ Assay, a bias-controlled multiplex PCR. The study's own analysis went as follows. The number of nucleated cells in each sample was estimated from the amplification of reference gene primers within the assay. To quantify the absolute abundance of each unique TCRbeta CDR3 rearrangement, sequence reads were collapsed and filtered. For each sample, productive Simpson clonality was calculated as the square root of Simpson's diversity index across productive rearrangements. The table comes from immuneACCESS by way of TCRdb, which keeps in-frame sequences with V and J called. Part of the clones is missing from these tables; in studies checked, under half for an unresolved V gene and the rest for unknown reasons. For V, J and clone size, that table is used; D and trimming come from the DNA. This sample gives 350,000 or so clones in total; just over 85% of them show up just once. The ten largest clones add up to about 4.2% of the sample.

Participants in the prospective study were aged roughly 18 to 89 years, lived in more than 20 United States geographic areas, and enrolled through a virtual design. In the prospective study, participants were assigned to cohorts based on the clinical history participants reported in a screening survey and a study questionnaire. In the prospective study, mobile phlebotomists collected whole blood, serum and a nasopharyngeal or oropharyngeal swab from each participant. Over an approximately 2-month period, participants in the prospective study had the option of providing additional blood draws and questionnaires. Blood samples from the prospective study were shipped frozen or at room temperature prior to DNA extraction.

The clonotype originates from a woman in her 40s with acute COVID-19. The chain joins TRBV6-1 to TRBJ2-1; 8 middle bases align to TRBD1. Sequences were obtained from PBMCs or T cells enriched from blood (not recorded which). The encoded CDR3 is CASSQGWTGFDHEQFF. The DNA sequence reads TGTGCCAGCAGTCAAGGATGGACAGGGTTTGACCATGAGCAGTTCTTC.